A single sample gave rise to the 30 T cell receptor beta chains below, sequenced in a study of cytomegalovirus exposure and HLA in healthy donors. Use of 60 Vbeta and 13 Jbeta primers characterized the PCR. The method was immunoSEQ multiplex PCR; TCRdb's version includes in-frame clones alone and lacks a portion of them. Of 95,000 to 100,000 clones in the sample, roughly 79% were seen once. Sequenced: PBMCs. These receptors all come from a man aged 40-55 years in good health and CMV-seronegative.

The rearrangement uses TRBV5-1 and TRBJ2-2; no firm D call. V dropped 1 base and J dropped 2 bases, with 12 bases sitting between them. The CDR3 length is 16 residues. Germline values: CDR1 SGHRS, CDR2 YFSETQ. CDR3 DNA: TGCGCCAGCAGCTTGAACACACCGTTTAACACCGGGGAGCTGTTTTTT. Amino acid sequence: CASSLNTPFNTGELFF.

The CDR3 spells CASSLLTGINYGYTF. Here the CDR3 DNA reads TGTGCCAGCAGCCTACTGACAGGGATAAACTATGGCTACACCTTC. The chain couples TRBV5-6 to TRBJ1-2; 7 nucleotides match TRBD1. The CDR3 sequence is 15 residues long. J gave up 2 bases and V 4 bases, and 8 bases lay outside the gene matches. Germline lookup yields CDR1 SGHDT and CDR2 YYEEEE.

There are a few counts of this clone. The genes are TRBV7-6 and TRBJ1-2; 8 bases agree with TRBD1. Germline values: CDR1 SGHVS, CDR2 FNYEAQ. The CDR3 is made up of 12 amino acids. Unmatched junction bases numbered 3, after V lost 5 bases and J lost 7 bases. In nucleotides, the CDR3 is TGTGCCAGCAGCCCTGGACAGGGTGGCTACACCTTC. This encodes CASSPGQGGYTF.

The CDR3 region is CASSLLGYNEQFF. CDR3 DNA: TGTGCCAGCTCACTACTAGGTTACAATGAGCAGTTCTTC. The chain has TRBV18 and TRBJ2-1; tentative D call: TRBD2 (5 bases). There are 13 residues in the CDR3. The germline V gene encodes CDR1 KGHSH and CDR2 LQKENI. Trimming cost V 4 bases and J 4 bases, with 8 bases left between them.

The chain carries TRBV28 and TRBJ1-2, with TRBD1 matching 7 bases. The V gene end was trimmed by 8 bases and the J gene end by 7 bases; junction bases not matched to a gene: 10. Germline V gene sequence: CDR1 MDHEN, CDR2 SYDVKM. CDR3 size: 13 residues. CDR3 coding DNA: TGTGCCAGCGAGCCTGAGGGGGCTTCTGGCTACACCTTC. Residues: CASEPEGASGYTF.

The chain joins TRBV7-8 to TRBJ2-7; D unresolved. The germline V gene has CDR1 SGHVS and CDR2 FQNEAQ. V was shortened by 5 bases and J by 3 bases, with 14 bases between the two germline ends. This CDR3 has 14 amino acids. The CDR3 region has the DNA TGTGCCAGCAGCCACCCCGAGGCCCTCTACGAGCAGTACGTC. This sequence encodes CASSHPEALYEQYV.

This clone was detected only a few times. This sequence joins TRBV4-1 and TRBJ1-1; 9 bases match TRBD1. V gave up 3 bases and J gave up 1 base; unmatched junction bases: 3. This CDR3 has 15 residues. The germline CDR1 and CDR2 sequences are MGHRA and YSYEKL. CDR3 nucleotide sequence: TGCGCCAGCAGCCATGGACAGGGGCCGAACACTGAAGCTTTCTTT. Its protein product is CASSHGQGPNTEAFF.

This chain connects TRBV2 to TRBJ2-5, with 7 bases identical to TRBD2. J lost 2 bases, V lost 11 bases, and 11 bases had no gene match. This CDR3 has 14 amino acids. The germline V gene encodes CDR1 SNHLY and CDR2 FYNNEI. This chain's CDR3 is CAGGAGTFQETQYF. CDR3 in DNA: TGTGCCGGGGGAGCGGGGACCTTTCAAGAGACCCAGTACTTC.

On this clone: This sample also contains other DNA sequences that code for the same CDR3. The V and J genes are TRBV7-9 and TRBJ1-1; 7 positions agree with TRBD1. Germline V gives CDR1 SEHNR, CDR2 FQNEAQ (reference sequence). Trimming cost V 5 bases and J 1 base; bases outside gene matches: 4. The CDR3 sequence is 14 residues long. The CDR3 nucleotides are TGTGCCAGCAGCCGACAGGGCCCGAACACTGAAGCTTTCTTT. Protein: CASSRQGPNTEAFF.

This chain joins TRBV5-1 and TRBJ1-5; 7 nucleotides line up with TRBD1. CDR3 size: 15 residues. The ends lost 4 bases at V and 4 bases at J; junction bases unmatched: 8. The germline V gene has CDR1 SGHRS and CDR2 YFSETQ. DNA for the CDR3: TGCGCCAGCAGCCCTACAGGGGCCCAAAATCAGCCCCAGCATTTT. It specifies CASSPTGAQNQPQHF.

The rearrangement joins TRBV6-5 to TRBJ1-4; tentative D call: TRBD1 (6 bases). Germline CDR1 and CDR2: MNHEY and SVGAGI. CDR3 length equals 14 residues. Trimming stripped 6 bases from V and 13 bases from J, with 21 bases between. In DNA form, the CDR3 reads TGTGCCAGCAGCCATTTGGGGAAGGGGGGGGGACTGTTTTTT. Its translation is CASSHLGKGGGLFF.

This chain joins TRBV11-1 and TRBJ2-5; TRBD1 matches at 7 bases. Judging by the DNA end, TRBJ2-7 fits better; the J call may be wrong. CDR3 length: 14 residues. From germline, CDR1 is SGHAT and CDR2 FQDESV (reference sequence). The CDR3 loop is CASSPSGQLFEQYF. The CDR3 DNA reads TGTGCCAGCAGCCCCTCGGGACAGCTCTTCGAGCAGTACTTC.

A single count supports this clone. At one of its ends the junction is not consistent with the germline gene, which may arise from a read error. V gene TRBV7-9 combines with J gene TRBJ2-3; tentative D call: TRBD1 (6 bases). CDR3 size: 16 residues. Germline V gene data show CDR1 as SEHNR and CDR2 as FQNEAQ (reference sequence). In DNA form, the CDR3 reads TGTTCCAGCAGCCCACGGACAGCCTCTAGCACAGATACGCAGTATTTT. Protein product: CSSSPRTASSTDTQYF.

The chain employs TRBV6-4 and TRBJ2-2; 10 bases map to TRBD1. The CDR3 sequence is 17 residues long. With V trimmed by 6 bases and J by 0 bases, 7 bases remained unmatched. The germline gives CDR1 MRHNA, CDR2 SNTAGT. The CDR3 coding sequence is TGTGCCAGCAGCCGCGGGACAGGGGAATCGAACACCGGGGAGCTGTTTTTT. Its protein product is CASSRGTGESNTGELFF.

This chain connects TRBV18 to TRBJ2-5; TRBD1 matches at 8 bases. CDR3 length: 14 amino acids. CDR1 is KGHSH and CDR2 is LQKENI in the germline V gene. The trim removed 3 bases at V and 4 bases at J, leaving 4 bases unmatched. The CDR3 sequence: CASSPGQGLETQYF. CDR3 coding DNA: TGTGCCAGCTCACCTGGACAGGGCTTAGAGACCCAGTACTTC.

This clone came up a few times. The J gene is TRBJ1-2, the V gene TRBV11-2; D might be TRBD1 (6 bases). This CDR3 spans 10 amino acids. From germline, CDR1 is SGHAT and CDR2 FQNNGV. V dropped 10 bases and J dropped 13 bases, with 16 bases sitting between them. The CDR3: CATLQGQGTF. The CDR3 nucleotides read TGTGCCACGTTACAGGGCCAAGGCACCTTC.

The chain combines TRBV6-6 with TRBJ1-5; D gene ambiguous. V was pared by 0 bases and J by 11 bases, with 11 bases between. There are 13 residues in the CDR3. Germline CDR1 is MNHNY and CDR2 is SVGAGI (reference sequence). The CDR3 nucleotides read TGTGCCAGCAGTTACTCGAGAGGATCCGCCCAGCATTTT. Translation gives CASSYSRGSAQHF.

As DNA, the CDR3 is TGTGCCACCAGCCCCCAAGGGGGAATGAACGAGCAGTACTTC. Protein product: CATSPQGGMNEQYF. The J gene is TRBJ2-7, the V gene TRBV2; the D gene is possibly TRBD1 (6 bases). V lost 10 bases, J lost 5 bases, and 21 bases lay in between. The V gene's germline CDR1 is SNHLY and CDR2 FYNNEI. This CDR3 is 14 amino acids long.

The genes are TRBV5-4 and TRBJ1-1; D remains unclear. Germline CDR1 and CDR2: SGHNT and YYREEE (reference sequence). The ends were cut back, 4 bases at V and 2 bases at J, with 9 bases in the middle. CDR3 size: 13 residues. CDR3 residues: CASSKLINTEAFF. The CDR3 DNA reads TGTGCCAGCAGCAAGCTCATAAACACTGAAGCTTTCTTT.

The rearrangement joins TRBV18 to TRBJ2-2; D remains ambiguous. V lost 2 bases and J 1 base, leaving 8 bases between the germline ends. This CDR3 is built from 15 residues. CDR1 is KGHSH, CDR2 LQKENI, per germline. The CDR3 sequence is CASSPNERNTGELFF. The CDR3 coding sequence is TGTGCCAGCTCACCAAACGAGAGGAACACCGGGGAGCTGTTTTTT.

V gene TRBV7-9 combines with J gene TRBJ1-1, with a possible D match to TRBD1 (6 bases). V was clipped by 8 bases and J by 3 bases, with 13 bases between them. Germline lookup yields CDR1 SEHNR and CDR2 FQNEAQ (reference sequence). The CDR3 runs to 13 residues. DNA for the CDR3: TGTGCCAGCCTGTGGGAGGGGGACACTGAAGCTTTCTTT. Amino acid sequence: CASLWEGDTEAFF.

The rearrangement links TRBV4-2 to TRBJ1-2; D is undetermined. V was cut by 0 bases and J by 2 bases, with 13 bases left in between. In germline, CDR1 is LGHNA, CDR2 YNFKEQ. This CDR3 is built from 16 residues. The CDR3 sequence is CASSQDWSILNYGYTF. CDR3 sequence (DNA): TGTGCCAGCAGCCAAGATTGGTCTATTTTAAACTATGGCTACACCTTC.

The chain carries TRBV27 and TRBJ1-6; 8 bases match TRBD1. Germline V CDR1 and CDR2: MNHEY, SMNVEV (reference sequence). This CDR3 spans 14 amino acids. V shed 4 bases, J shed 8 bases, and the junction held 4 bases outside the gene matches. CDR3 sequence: CASSSYRGDSPLHF. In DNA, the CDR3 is TGTGCCAGCAGTTCGTACAGGGGGGATTCACCCCTCCACTTT.

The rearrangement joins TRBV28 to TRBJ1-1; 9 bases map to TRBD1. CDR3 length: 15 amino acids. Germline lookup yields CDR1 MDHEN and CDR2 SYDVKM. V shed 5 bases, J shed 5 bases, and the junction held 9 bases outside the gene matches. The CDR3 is CASSLRDRARTEAFF. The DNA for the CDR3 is TGTGCCAGCAGTCTCCGGGACAGGGCGCGGACTGAAGCTTTCTTT.

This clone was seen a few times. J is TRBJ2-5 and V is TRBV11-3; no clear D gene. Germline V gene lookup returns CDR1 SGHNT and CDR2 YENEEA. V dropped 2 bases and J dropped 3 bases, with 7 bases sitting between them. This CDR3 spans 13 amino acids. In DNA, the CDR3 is TGTGCCAGCAGCTTAAATACTAAAGAGACCCAGTACTTC. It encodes CASSLNTKETQYF.

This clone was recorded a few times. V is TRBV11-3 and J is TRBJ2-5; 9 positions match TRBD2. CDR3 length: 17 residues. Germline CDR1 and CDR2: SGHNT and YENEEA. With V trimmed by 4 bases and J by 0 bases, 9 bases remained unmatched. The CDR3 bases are TGTGCCAGCAGCTGGGGGAGGCTAGCGGGGAACCAAGAGACCCAGTACTTC. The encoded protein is CASSWGRLAGNQETQYF.

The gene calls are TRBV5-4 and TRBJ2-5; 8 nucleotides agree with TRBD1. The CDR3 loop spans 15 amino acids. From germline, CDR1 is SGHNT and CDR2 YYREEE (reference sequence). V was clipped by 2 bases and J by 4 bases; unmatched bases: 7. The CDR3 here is CASSLRQGSGETQYF. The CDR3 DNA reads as TGTGCCAGCAGCTTACGACAGGGGAGTGGAGAGACCCAGTACTTC.

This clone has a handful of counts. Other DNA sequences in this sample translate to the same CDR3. DNA of the CDR3: TGTGCCAGCAGCTCCGGACTAGCGGTCTACAATGAGCAGTTCTTC. Translation: CASSSGLAVYNEQFF. The chain joins TRBV11-2 to TRBJ2-1, with TRBD2 identical over 10 bases. The ends lost 4 bases at V and 3 bases at J; junction bases unmatched: 3. Germline values: CDR1 SGHAT, CDR2 FQNNGV. CDR3 length: 15 residues.

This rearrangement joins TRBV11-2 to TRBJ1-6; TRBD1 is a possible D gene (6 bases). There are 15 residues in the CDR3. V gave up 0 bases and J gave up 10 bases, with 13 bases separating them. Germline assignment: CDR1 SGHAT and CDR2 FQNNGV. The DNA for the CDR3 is TGTGCCAGCAGCTTAGATCGGGTGGGGGCCTCACCCCTCCACTTT. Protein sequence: CASSLDRVGASPLHF.

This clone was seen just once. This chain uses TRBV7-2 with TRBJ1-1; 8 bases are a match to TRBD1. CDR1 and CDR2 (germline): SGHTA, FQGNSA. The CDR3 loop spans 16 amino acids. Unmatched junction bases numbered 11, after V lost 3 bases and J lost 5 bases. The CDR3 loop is CASSFRTGFGATEAFF. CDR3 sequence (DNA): TGTGCCAGCAGCTTTCGGACAGGGTTTGGGGCGACTGAAGCTTTCTTT.